This TCR beta chain was sequenced for a study of cytomegalovirus exposure and HLA in healthy donors (dated by TCRdb to about 2017). Regarding the research as a whole: An earlier analysis of several hundred of the donors reported around 280 Gb of sequence data and 95 million to 140 million unique TCR beta sequences obtained from around 180 million T cells. Roughly 300 gigabases of sequencing data and approximately 85 million unique TCR sequences were included in an early release covering about 600 HLA-typed donors. Of the roughly 400 genotyped donors, over 80% were placed in the genetic ancestry cluster associated with self-reported Caucasian donors. The study aimed to test whether cataloging public T cell receptors could reveal signatures of past pathogen exposure. The study used immunosequencing to profile the T cell repertoires of 670 or so subjects and linked those repertoires to cytomegalovirus serostatus. In addition to the first cohort of roughly 700 subjects, a separate validation cohort of 130 or so different subjects was used. To predict cytomegalovirus infection status, the study brought together high-throughput TCR immunosequencing, statistical association of individual TCRs with disease status, and machine learning. A later analysis re-examined previously published TCR beta repertoires from around 670 donors and added high-resolution HLA genotyping to investigate patterns of TCR occurrence. Rather than drawing on any new phenotypic data, the later analysis identified candidate immune exposures from TCR beta sequences and the way those sequences occurred across donors. To decide whether each TCR beta V gene segment behaved as functional or pseudogenic, an earlier analysis of several hundred of the donors relied on high-throughput TCR beta sequencing. Donor age, sex, ethnicity and CMV serostatus were collected together with the repertoire data. A later genetic analysis used genome-wide SNP genotypes for about 60% of the roughly 700 donors, treating that subset as a discovery cohort. Every repertoire in the discovery cohort had been generated on one and the same sequencing platform. Both class I and class II loci were covered by HLA typing, at four-digit resolution. The number of donors typed differed by locus, with about 629-630 for A, B, C, DRB1 and DQB1, 522 for DQA1, 606 for DPA1, and 472 for DPB1. Roughly five DR-DQ haplotypes were treated as single units for association and clustering because of strong linkage in the cohort. On average, roughly 250,000 unique TCR beta nucleotide sequences were sequenced per donor among a few hundred genotyped donors of the cohort, with roughly 20% of those sequences being non-productive.

Turning to this clone: The clone's antigen remains unknown. Base quality data are lacking; no much larger clone is found one base away.

The CDR1 and CDR2 encoded by the germline V gene are SQVTM and ANQGSEA. From the cysteine through the phenylalanine, the CDR3 covers 17 amino acids. Just the 51-base CDR3 DNA is kept, in frame starting at base 1. The junction carries 19 bases between V and J, which are trimmed by 4 bases and 1 base respectively. The library was generated by the immunoSEQ multiplex PCR assay. A mixture of 60 forward primers for TCR Vbeta segments and 13 reverse primers for TCR Jbeta segments was used in the multiplex PCR. Amplification of the CDR3 region of rearranged TCR beta genes was performed with a multiplex PCR assay on genomic DNA. Amplified TCR beta libraries were sequenced as 87-base-pair reads on the Illumina HiSeq System. In the authors' own workflow: Across the 670 or so repertoires, a later analysis counted tens of millions of unique TCR beta chains, approximately 12 million of which were shared by at least two donors. To remove PCR and sequencing errors, raw reads were error-corrected and collapsed into unique sequences using a nearest-neighbor algorithm that merged closely related sequences. To assign V, D and J gene segments, CDR3 sequences were aligned to IMGT reference sequences. Each retained sequence needed at least a six-nucleotide match to both a V gene segment and a J gene segment. Rearrangements were called productive when the CDR3 lacked stop codons and stayed in frame with V and J; all others were non-productive. Following IMGT convention, CDR3 was defined as the stretch from the second conserved V-encoded cysteine to the conserved J-encoded phenylalanine. In an earlier analysis of roughly 580 of the donors, sequences lacking an unambiguous match to a single V gene segment were excluded. An earlier analysis of 500 to 700 of the donors classified V segments as functional when productive rearrangements were above 56.7% and as segregating when the standard deviation between donors was above 5%. To diagnose cytomegalovirus status from the catalog of TCR beta chain sequences, a statistical classification framework was built. In a later analysis, TCR nucleotide sequences were compared against IMGT/GENE-DB human TR gene sequences so that V and J genes could be assigned. A later analysis assigned CDR3 sequences and most-parsimonious VDJ recombination scenarios with the TCRdist pipeline. In a later analysis, each TCR beta chain was defined by its CDR3 amino acid sequence together with its V-gene family, and reads lacking a unique V-gene family were excluded. To address suspected cross-contamination and a sequencing artifact, a later analysis removed around 590 highly shared, low-generation-probability nucleotide sequences. For each public chain, a later analysis derived a clonal expansion index from normalized ranks of inferred template counts within each repertoire. In a later analysis, generation probabilities were computed using a VDJ recombination model fitted to out-of-frame rearrangements, and the results were checked against IGoR. In a later analysis, TCR-TCR, TCR-HLA and TCR-CMV co-occurrence was scored with hypergeometric tests, and a repertoire-size bias correction was applied to TCR pairs. To estimate false discovery rates, a later analysis permuted the HLA or CMV assignments 20 times. In a later analysis, co-occurring TCRs were grouped with DBSCAN, and TCRdist sequence similarity was added when clustering was performed within HLA-allele-positive subsets. Co-occurrence clustering excluded repertoires with fewer than 30,000 or more than 120,000 public chains, plus five with anomalous nucleotide sharing. Here the immuneACCESS table is served through TCRdb, limited to in-frame sequences with V and J called. Missing clones are a known gap in these copies; in checked studies unresolved V genes cover under half, and the rest lacks a known reason. Clonal size and the V and J genes are those of that table, whereas D and trimming came from the DNA. The sample table contains approximately 170,000 clones; only one count was recorded for around 80% of them. The top ten constitute around 4.3% of the sample.

Overall study outcomes, separate from this receptor: Most TCR sequences were seen in very few donors, while some public TCRs were found in many individuals. Some IMGT-functional V segments, including TRBV6-2 and TRBV6-3, could not be distinguished by the 87-base-pair reads and were therefore excluded. Because counts were too low, roughly 17 rarely observed V segments, including chromosome 9 orphons, were left out of the earlier analysis of a few hundred of the donors. Because some donors lacked HLA typing at each locus, the association tests relied only on the typed subset. The study listed 150 to 200 TCR beta chains as associated with cytomegalovirus. This cohort had only TCR beta chains sequenced, and the lack of alpha or paired-chain data limited which features could be detected. In a later analysis, most CMV-associated TCR beta chains were found to appear HLA-restricted, with HLA associations seemingly driven largely by CMV exposure. A further reported finding was that TCR beta sequences accurately predicted the HLA-A and HLA-B alleles for most subjects in the first cohort. A later analysis found that HLA-associated TCR beta chains were more clonally expanded and had lower generation probabilities than equally common non-associated chains. V-gene and J-gene trimming of TCR beta chains was associated with a missense DCLRE1C variant in a later genetic analysis, and the association was replicated in an independent cohort. Correlated functional status among segregating V segments might reflect linkage disequilibrium, but an unknown experimental factor could not be ruled out. A later genetic analysis reported fewer N-insertions in productive TCRs among donors in an Asian-associated ancestry cluster than the roughly 650-donor mean. The classifier was reported to diagnose cytomegalovirus status with high specificity and sensitivity in both the original and validation cohorts. A later analysis found that TCR association rates varied across HLA loci, with DRB1 alleles showing the most associated TCRs and HLA-C alleles the fewest. The presence/absence analyses assumed that sequencing depth was roughly uniform across donors, and that assumption may not be true. In an earlier analysis of 500 to 650 of the donors, most TCR beta V segments appeared in productive rearrangements about 90% or about 30% of the time, broadly matching IMGT annotations. When HLA alleles, especially DR and DQ, strongly co-occurred, attributing TCR associations to individual alleles was difficult. In a later analysis, over 15,000 TCR beta sequences were associated with specific HLA alleles at a false discovery rate of 0.05. According to the authors, the approach could potentially be generalized to other disease states and immunological phenotypes. The sequencing pipeline was judged likely to have produced a cluster of highly shared sequence variants as a technical artifact. Three of the identified cytomegalovirus-associated TCR beta chains were confirmed in vitro to be specific for cytomegalovirus antigens. For the cohort, immune exposure information was limited to CMV serostatus. Several of the top co-occurrence clusters appeared to be linked to parvovirus B19, influenza, CMV and Epstein-Barr virus, according to a later analysis.

The cohort comprised 550 to 700 healthy bone marrow donors. At the time of sampling, all cohort members were nominally healthy, though unrecorded immune exposures were likely present. The donor tested CMV seropositive, placing the donor among the roughly 300 seropositive members of the cohort. A peripheral blood sample was provided by each donor, and peripheral blood mononuclear cells were used for TCR beta sequencing. Genomic DNA extraction from the blood cell samples was performed with the Qiagen DNeasy Blood Extraction Kit. This TCR was recovered from a woman between 45 and 65 years old in good health and CMV-seropositive. In this chain, TRBV29-1 is recombined with TRBJ2-2; TRBD1 is a possible D gene, resting on 7 matching bases. Material: PBMCs. The nucleotide sequence is given as TGCAGCGTTGTCGTTTTGGGCAGGGGGGTGAACACCGGGGAGCTGTTTTTT. Translation gives CSVVVLGRGVNTGELFF.